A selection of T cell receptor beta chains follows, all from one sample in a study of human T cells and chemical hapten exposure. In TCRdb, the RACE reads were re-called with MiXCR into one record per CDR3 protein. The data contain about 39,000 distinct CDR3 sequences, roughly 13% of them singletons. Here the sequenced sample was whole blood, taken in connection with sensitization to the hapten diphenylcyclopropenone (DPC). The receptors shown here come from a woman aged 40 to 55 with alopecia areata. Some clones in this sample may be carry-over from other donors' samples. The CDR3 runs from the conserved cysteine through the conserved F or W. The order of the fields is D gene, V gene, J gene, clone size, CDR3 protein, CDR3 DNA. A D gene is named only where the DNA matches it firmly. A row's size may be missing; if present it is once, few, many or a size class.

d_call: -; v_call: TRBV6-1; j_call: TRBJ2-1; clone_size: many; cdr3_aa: CASRGRSPYNEQFF; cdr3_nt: TGTGCCAGCAGGGGCAGGAGTCCGTACAATGAGCAGTTCTTC
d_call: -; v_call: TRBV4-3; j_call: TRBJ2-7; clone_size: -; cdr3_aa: CASSQEARGTYEQYF; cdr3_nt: TGCGCCAGCAGCCAAGAGGCCAGGGGAACCTACGAGCAGTACTTC
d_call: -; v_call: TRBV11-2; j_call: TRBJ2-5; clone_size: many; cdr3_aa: CASSLGRRQETQYF; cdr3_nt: TGTGCCAGCAGCTTAGGAAGAAGGCAGGAGACCCAGTACTTC
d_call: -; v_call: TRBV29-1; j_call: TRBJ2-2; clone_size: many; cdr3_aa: CSPRLRQRRTGELFF; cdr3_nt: TGCAGCCCTCGCTTAAGACAGAGAAGGACCGGGGAGCTGTTTTTT
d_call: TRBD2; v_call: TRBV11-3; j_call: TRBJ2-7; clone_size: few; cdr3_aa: CASSLAGGPSYEQYF; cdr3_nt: TGTGCCAGCAGCTTAGCGGGGGGACCCTCCTACGAGCAGTACTTC
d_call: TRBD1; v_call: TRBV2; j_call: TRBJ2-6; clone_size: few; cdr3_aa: CASRDRVSRANVLTF; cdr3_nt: TGTGCCAGCAGGGACAGGGTCTCTAGGGCCAACGTCCTGACTTTC
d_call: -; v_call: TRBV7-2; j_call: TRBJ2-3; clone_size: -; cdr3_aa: CASSLGSVGDTQYF; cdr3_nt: TGTGCCAGCAGCTTAGGATCTGTGGGGGATACGCAGTATTTT
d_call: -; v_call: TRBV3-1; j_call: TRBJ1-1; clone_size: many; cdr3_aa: CASSLYRGARTEAFF; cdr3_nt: TGTGCCAGCAGCCTTTACCGGGGGGCGCGCACTGAAGCTTTCTTT
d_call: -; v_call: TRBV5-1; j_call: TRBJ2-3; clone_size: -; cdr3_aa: CASTRGGGRDTQYF; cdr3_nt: TGCGCCAGCACCAGGGGTGGGGGCCGGGATACGCAGTATTTT
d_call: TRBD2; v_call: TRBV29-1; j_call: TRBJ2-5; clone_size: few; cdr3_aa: CSVEYGWEGRETQYF; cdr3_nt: TGCAGCGTTGAATACGGGTGGGAGGGGCGAGAGACCCAGTACTTC
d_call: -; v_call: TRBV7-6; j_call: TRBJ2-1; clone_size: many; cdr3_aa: CASSLQGPYNEQFF; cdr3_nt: TGTGCCAGCAGCTTACAGGGCCCCTACAATGAGCAGTTCTTC
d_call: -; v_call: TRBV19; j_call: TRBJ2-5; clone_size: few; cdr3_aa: CASSISGQETQYF; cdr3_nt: TGTGCCAGTAGTATTAGCGGACAAGAGACCCAGTACTTC
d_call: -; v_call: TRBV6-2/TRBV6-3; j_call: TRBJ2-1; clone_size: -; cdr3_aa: CASSYGGSGGANEQFF; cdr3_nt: TGTGCCAGCAGTTACGGGGGAAGTGGCGGGGCCAATGAGCAGTTCTTC
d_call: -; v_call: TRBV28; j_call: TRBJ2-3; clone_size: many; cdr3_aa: CASSPTGTDTQYF; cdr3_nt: TGTGCCAGCAGCCCGACCGGCACAGATACGCAGTATTTT
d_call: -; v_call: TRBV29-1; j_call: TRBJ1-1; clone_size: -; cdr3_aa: CSVDNGQNTEAFF; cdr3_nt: TGCAGCGTTGACAATGGACAGAACACTGAAGCTTTCTTT
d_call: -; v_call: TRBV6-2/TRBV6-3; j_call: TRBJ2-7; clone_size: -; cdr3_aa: CASTSRGASLYEQYF; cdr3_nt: TGTGCCAGCACCTCGCGGGGAGCGTCGCTCTACGAGCAGTACTTC
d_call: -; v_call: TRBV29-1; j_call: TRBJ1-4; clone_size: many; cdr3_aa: CSVEGATNEKLFF; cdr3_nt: TGCAGCGTTGAGGGTGCAACTAATGAAAAACTGTTTTTT
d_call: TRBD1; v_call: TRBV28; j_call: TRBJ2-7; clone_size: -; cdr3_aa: CASSGTGRHEQYF; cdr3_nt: TGTGCCAGCAGTGGGACAGGGCGACACGAGCAGTACTTC
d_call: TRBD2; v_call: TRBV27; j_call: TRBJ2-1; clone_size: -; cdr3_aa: CASSPGTSGGPELFF; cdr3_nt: TGTGCCAGCAGTCCCGGGACTAGCGGGGGGCCCGAGCTGTTCTTC
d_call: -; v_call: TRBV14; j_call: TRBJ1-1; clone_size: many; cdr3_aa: CASSLPEAAEAFF; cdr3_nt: TGTGCCAGCAGCCTTCCAGAGGCCGCTGAAGCTTTCTTT
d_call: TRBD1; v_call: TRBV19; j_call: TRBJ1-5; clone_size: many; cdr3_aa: CASRADREGNQPQHF; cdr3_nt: TGTGCCAGTAGAGCCGACAGGGAAGGCAATCAGCCCCAGCATTTT
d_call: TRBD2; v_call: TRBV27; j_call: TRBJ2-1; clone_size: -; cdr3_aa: CASSNLVASGYNEQFF; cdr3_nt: TGTGCCAGCAGCAATCTTGTCGCTAGCGGTTACAATGAGCAGTTCTTC
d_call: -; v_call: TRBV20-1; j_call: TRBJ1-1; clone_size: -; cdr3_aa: CSARPRRDEAFF; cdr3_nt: TGCAGTGCTAGACCGAGGCGGGATGAAGCTTTCTTT
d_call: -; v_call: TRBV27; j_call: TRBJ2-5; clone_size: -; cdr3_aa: CASSGLRKETQYF; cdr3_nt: TGTGCCAGCAGTGGACTAAGGAAAGAGACCCAGTACTTC
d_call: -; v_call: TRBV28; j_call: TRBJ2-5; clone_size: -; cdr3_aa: CASSLMAREETQYF; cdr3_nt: TGTGCCAGCAGTTTAATGGCGAGGGAAGAGACCCAGTACTTC
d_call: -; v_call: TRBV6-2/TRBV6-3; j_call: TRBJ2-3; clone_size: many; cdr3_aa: CASSQADPSTDTQYF; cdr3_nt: TGTGCCAGCAGTCAGGCAGATCCTAGCACAGATACGCAGTATTTT
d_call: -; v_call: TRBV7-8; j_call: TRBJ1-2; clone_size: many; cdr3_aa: CASSPRLIVGYTF; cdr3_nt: TGTGCCAGCAGCCCGAGGCTGATCGTTGGCTACACCTTC
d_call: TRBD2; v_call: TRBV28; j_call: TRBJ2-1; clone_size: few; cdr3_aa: CASRTSGGNNEQFF; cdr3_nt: TGTGCCAGCAGAACTAGCGGGGGAAACAATGAGCAGTTCTTC
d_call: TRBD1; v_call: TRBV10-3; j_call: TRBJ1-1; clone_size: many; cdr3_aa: CAISGPGQGNTEAFF; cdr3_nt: TGTGCCATCAGTGGGCCGGGACAGGGGAACACTGAAGCTTTCTTT
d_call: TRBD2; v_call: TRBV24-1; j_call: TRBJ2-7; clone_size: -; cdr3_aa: CATSAGGYEQYF; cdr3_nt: TGTGCCACCAGTGCGGGGGGCTACGAGCAGTACTTC
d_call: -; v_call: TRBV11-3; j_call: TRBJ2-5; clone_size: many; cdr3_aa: CASSDNWASRGKLTQYF; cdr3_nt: TGTGCCAGCAGCGACAATTGGGCGTCGAGGGGGAAATTGACCCAGTACTTC
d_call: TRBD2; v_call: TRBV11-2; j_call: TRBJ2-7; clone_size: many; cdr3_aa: CASSFQRGGYYEQYF; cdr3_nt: TGTGCCAGCAGCTTTCAGCGGGGGGGCTACTACGAGCAGTACTTC
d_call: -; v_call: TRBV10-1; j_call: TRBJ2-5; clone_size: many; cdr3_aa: CASSERREYQETQYF; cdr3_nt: TGCGCCAGCAGTGAAAGACGGGAGTACCAAGAGACCCAGTACTTC
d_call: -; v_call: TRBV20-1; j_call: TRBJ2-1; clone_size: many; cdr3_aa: CSARDGSKGFHEQFF; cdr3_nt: TGCAGTGCTAGAGATGGCAGTAAGGGTTTCCATGAGCAGTTCTTC
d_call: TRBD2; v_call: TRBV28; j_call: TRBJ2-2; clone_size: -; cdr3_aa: CASSFSGGAPGELFF; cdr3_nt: TGTGCCAGCAGTTTTAGCGGGGGGGCCCCCGGGGAGCTGTTTTTT
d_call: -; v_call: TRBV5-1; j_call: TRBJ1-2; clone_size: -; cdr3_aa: CASSPDGDGYGYTF; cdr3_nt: TGCGCCAGCAGCCCCGATGGGGACGGCTATGGCTACACCTTC
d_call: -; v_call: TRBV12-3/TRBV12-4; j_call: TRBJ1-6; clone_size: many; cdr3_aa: CASSLPRGAGAPLHF; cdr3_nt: TGTGCCAGCAGTTTACCCCGCGGAGCTGGGGCACCCCTCCACTTT
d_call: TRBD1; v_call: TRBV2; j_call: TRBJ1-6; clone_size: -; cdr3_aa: CASRTGTSNSPLHF; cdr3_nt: TGTGCCAGCAGGACAGGGACTTCCAATTCACCCCTCCACTTT
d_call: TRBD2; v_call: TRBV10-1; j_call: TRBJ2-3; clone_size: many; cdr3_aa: CASSRTSGGGDTQYF; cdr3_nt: TGCGCCAGCAGCCGGACTAGCGGGGGTGGAGATACGCAGTATTTT
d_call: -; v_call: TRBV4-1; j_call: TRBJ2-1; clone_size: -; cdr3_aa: CASSHGSGRFF; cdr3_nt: TGCGCCAGCAGCCACGGAAGCGGGCGGTTCTTC
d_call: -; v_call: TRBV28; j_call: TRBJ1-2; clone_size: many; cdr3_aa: CASTDGNYGYTF; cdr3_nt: TGTGCCAGCACGGACGGAAACTATGGCTACACCTTC
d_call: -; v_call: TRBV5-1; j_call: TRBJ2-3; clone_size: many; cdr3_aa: CASSPRADTQYF; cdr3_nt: TGCGCCAGCAGCCCGAGGGCTGATACGCAGTATTTT
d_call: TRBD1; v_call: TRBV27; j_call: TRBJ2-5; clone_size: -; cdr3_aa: CASSLTGDVSGTQYF; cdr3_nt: TGTGCCAGCAGCCTGACAGGGGACGTATCAGGGACCCAGTACTTC
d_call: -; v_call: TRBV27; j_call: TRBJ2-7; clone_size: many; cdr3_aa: CASSLLGTKAYEQYF; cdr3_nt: TGTGCCAGCAGTTTATTGGGGACAAAGGCCTACGAGCAGTACTTC
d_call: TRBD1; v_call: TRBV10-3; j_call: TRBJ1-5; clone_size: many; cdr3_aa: CAISERDRREDLVQPQHF; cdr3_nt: TGTGCCATCAGTGAGCGGGACAGGAGAGAGGATCTGGTGCAGCCCCAGCATTTT